This T cell receptor (beta chain) was sequenced for a study of Graves' ophthalmopathy and Graves' hyperthyroidism. The CDR3 is 14 residues long. Looked up from germline, CDR1 is ENHRY and CDR2 is SYGVKD. Trimming left V 2 bases short and J 0 bases short, with 7 bases between. This clonotype was seen repeatedly, ten times or more. RNA transcripts provided the template for amplifying TCR beta CDR3 regions. The authors performed first-round RT-PCR with HTBI primers and then a second-round multiplex PCR. TCRdb independently ran MiXCR on the multiplex PCR reads; one entry per CDR3 protein. The table shows hundreds of thousands of distinct CDR3 sequences, with around 21% occurring only once.

V usage is TRBV10-3 and J usage is TRBJ1-1; D gene uncertain. This receptor was identified in a woman younger than 30 with stable Graves' hyperthyroidism. Sequenced input: peripheral blood. CDR3 sequence: CAISEAGLNTEAFF. The CDR3 bases are TGTGCCATCAGTGAGGCAGGTTTGAACACTGAAGCTTTCTTT.